The rows below give T cell receptor beta chains drawn from one sample of a study of shared T cell receptors in the human thymus. Data came from immunoSEQ multiplex PCR; TCRdb stores just in-frame clones and leaves some out. The sample shows hundreds of thousands of clones, around 87% of them seen only once. The same data also went into a second study, on human thymus T cells.

Sequencing was done on a sample of thymocytes. The receptors were gathered from a boy under three years old with a congenital heart defect. CDR3s include the opening cysteine and the closing phenylalanine or tryptophan. A D gene is named only where the DNA matches it firmly. A clone size is listed for some rows: how often the clone was seen (once, few, many), or a class if it is expanded.

TGCGCCAGCCTAGGGGTGGGTGGCATTCAGTACTTC	CASLGVGGIQYF	TRBJ2-4	NA	TRBV10-2	NA
TGCGCCAGCAGCTTGGCCTCCACCTCAGATGAGGGCATTCAGTACTTC	CASSLASTSDEGIQYF	TRBJ2-4	once	TRBV5-1	NA
TGCGCCAGCAGCTTGGACAGGGGATCTGGAAACACCATATATTTT	CASSLDRGSGNTIYF	TRBJ1-3	few	TRBV5-1	TRBD1
TGTGCCAGCATTCAGTCGGTCGCCGGGACAGACCAAGAGACCCAGTACTTC	CASIQSVAGTDQETQYF	TRBJ2-5	once	TRBV2	TRBD1
TGCGCCAGCAGCCAAGAAGGCGGGGACGGGGAAAAACTGTTTTTT	CASSQEGGDGEKLFF	TRBJ1-4	once	TRBV4-3	NA
TGTGCCACCCGGACAGGGGAGGTTGGCAATGAGCAGTTCTTC	CATRTGEVGNEQFF	TRBJ2-1	NA	TRBV5-6	TRBD1
TGTGCCAGCAATCGCGCGGGACGAACAGATACGCAGTATTTT	CASNRAGRTDTQYF	TRBJ2-3	NA	TRBV25-1	NA
TGTGCCAGCACTACGAGTCGCGAATACTATGGCTACACCTTC	CASTTSREYYGYTF	TRBJ1-2	NA	TRBV2	NA
TGTGCCAGCAGCGTATGCCCCCGGGACTGTTACAATGAGCAGTTCTTC	CASSVCPRDCYNEQFF	TRBJ2-1	NA	TRBV9	NA
TGTGCCAGTAGTACAAGCGGGGGGCCTCAAACCCCCTACGAGCAGTACTTC	CASSTSGGPQTPYEQYF	TRBJ2-7	NA	TRBV19	TRBD2
TGTGCCAGCAGCTGGGGGACAGGGGCCGGGGAGCTGTTTTTT	CASSWGTGAGELFF	TRBJ2-2	NA	TRBV5-6	TRBD1
TGTGCCAGCAGCTTCCTAGCGGGAGGGCCGCCGACGACTGATATAGAGCAGTACTTC	CASSFLAGGPPTTDIEQYF	TRBJ2-7	NA	TRBV7-2	TRBD2
TGTGCCAGCAGCTTTGGCCAGGGTTATTCACCCCTCCACTTT	CASSFGQGYSPLHF	TRBJ1-6	NA	TRBV7-9	NA
TGTGCCAGCAGTTTCCTCAGGGATACCAACCTTTCTTCTGGAAACACCATATATTTT	CASSFLRDTNLSSGNTIYF	TRBJ1-3	few	TRBV28	NA
TGTGCCAGCCAACTCTCCCCCCAAAGCGGGGGGCGGTACAATGAGCAGTTCTTC	CASQLSPQSGGRYNEQFF	TRBJ2-1	NA	TRBV27	TRBD2
TGCGCCAGCAGCCATAGTCCGGGACAGGGACCCGAGCAGTACTTC	CASSHSPGQGPEQYF	TRBJ2-7	NA	TRBV4-1	TRBD1
TGTGCCAGCAGTTTATTTCAGGATCAGCCCCAGCATTTT	CASSLFQDQPQHF	TRBJ1-5	NA	TRBV27	NA
TGTGCCAGCAGCTTAGGGACTAGCGGGAGCTCCTACGAGCAGTACTTC	CASSLGTSGSSYEQYF	TRBJ2-7	once	TRBV7-2	TRBD2
TGTGCCAGCAGCTTAGGCGACGCCGAGCGGGAAGGCGACGAGCAGTACTTC	CASSLGDAEREGDEQYF	TRBJ2-7	NA	TRBV11-2	TRBD2
TGTGCCAGCAGCCAAGGAGTGAGGGGGACGAACACTGAAGCTTTCTTT	CASSQGVRGTNTEAFF	TRBJ1-1	NA	TRBV4-2	NA
TGTGCCAGCAGCTTAGGGCTGGACATTCCTACCCACTATGGCTACACCTTC	CASSLGLDIPTHYGYTF	TRBJ1-2	NA	TRBV7-9	NA
TGTGCCAGCAGCTCCTGGGGGCGCGGGAACACTGAAGCTTTCTTT	CASSSWGRGNTEAFF	TRBJ1-1	few	TRBV7-9	NA
TGCGCCAGCAGTGAGTCAGGGGGCACTGAAGCTTTCTTT	CASSESGGTEAFF	TRBJ1-1	NA	TRBV10-2	NA
TGTGCCAGCAGCTGGGGGGACAGTAATGAGCAGTTCTTC	CASSWGDSNEQFF	TRBJ2-1	few	TRBV5-6	NA
TGTGCCAGCATAGTAAACACTGAAGCTTTCTTT	CASIVNTEAFF	TRBJ1-1	few	TRBV2	NA
TGTGCCAGCAGTTCAGGGCCGGGGGAATTAAATGAGCAGTTCTTC	CASSSGPGELNEQFF	TRBJ2-1	NA	TRBV6-5	NA
TGTGCCAGCAGCTTGGTACTAGCCAAAAACATTCAGTACTTC	CASSLVLAKNIQYF	TRBJ2-4	NA	TRBV5-6	NA
TGTGCCAGCAGCTTAGCGTCCAGCGGGAGGGCCGGGTGTAGCTACGAGCAGTACTTC	CASSLASSGRAGCSYEQYF	TRBJ2-7	NA	TRBV7-9	TRBD2
TGCGCCAGCAGCCACCGGGACAGGGACCACGAGCAGTACTTC	CASSHRDRDHEQYF	TRBJ2-7	NA	TRBV4-3	TRBD1
TGTGCCAGCAGCTTAGACAGGGACGATGGCTACACCTTC	CASSLDRDDGYTF	TRBJ1-2	NA	TRBV7-9	NA
TGCGCCAGCAGCCCCCATCAGGGTCTGCCTAGCGGGACGGACAATGAGCAGTTCTTC	CASSPHQGLPSGTDNEQFF	TRBJ2-1	NA	TRBV4-3	TRBD2